The 30 T cell receptor beta chains presented below share a single source sample, sequenced in a study of CD8 T cells in Susac syndrome. The RNA, about 0.45 to 1 ug, was put through reverse transcription using random hexamers. TCRdb used MiXCR to reprocess the immunoSEQ multiplex PCR reads, holding one entry per CDR3 protein. Altogether 110,000 to 150,000 distinct CDR3 sequences are present, approximately 96% being singletons, with the ten largest covering roughly 0.084%. The specimen sequenced was CD4+ T cells from PBMCs. All receptors derive from a human donor with Susac syndrome.

The chain combines TRBV15 with TRBJ2-6; no clear D gene. The CDR3 extends over 13 amino acids. V dropped 8 bases and J dropped 14 bases, with 19 bases sitting between them. CDR1 and CDR2 from the germline V gene are LNHNV and YYDKDF (reference sequence). CDR3 in amino acids: CATSEQSKTILTF. The CDR3 DNA is TGTGCCACCTCCGAACAGTCCAAGACGATCCTGACTTTC.

The chain combines TRBV2 with TRBJ2-7; 8 positions match TRBD1. This CDR3 has 14 residues. Germline V gene lookup returns CDR1 SNHLY and CDR2 FYNNEI. V lost 2 bases and J lost 5; bases outside the gene matches: 5. The CDR3 bases are TGTGCCAGCAGTGAACCGGACAGGGTCAACGAGCAGTACTTC. It yields the protein CASSEPDRVNEQYF.

This clonotype was found once. CDR3 protein: CAISVTARTDTQYF. As DNA, the CDR3 is TGTGCCATCAGTGTGACGGCCAGGACAGATACGCAGTATTTT. The chain has TRBV10-3 and TRBJ2-3, with D hard to call. This CDR3 spans 14 amino acids. V was shortened by 4 bases and J by 3 bases, with 11 bases between the two germline ends. Germline V CDR1 and CDR2: ENHRY, SYGVKD.

The V gene is TRBV28, the J gene TRBJ2-5; tentatively, D is TRBD1 (5 bases). CDR1 MDHEN and CDR2 SYDVKM come from the germline V gene. V was shortened by 8 bases and J by 5 bases, with 15 bases between the two germline ends. The CDR3 is made up of 13 amino acids. The CDR3 loop is CASRPGFRETQYF. CDR3 nucleotide sequence: TGTGCCAGCCGCCCAGGGTTTCGGGAGACCCAGTACTTC.

The V and J genes are TRBV2 and TRBJ1-1; D gene uncertain. V gave up 6 bases and J gave up 8 bases, with 13 bases separating them. CDR3 size: 12 residues. Germline lookup yields CDR1 SNHLY and CDR2 FYNNEI. In DNA form, the CDR3 reads TGTGCCAGCAGCCCGAGACGGGAAGAAGCTTTCTTT. Protein sequence: CASSPRREEAFF.

The V call is TRBV29-1, the J call TRBJ2-7; tentative D call: TRBD1 (5 bases). Germline V gene sequence: CDR1 SQVTM, CDR2 ANQGSEA. Trimming took 4 bases from V and 6 from J, leaving 7 bases between them. The CDR3 runs 10 residues. For the CDR3, the DNA is TGCAGCGTTGTTGACAGCGAGCAGTACTTC. Amino acids: CSVVDSEQYF.

The V gene is TRBV7-3, the J gene TRBJ2-5; D possibly uses TRBD1 or TRBD2 (5 bases each). Germline V gene data show CDR1 as SGHTA and CDR2 as FQGTGA. V was trimmed by 5 bases and J by 5 bases, leaving 15 bases between them. The length of the CDR3 is 14 residues. CDR3 in DNA: TGTGCCAGCAGCCGGACGGGACGCGGCGAGACCCAGTACTTC. Residues: CASSRTGRGETQYF.

The chain combines TRBV20-1 with TRBJ2-3; D is perhaps TRBD2 (5 bases). The CDR3 loop spans 18 amino acids. Trimming left V 3 bases short and J 2 bases short, with 24 bases between. Germline V gives CDR1 DFQATT, CDR2 SNEGSKA (reference sequence). The CDR3 coding sequence is TGCAGTGCTAGTACGCCCGCCTTGGTTGCAGCGGACACAGATACGCAGTATTTT. It specifies CSASTPALVAADTDTQYF.

This chain links TRBV9 with TRBJ2-2; D uncertain. This CDR3 region has 17 residues. V lost 0 bases and J lost 2, with 14 bases in between. Germline V gives CDR1 SGDLS, CDR2 YYNGEE. CDR3 coding DNA: TGTGCCAGCAGCGTAGCGGTTAACATGGCAAACACCGGGGAGCTGTTTTTT. Residues: CASSVAVNMANTGELFF.

The rearrangement links TRBV27 to TRBJ2-5; the match to TRBD2 covers 9 bases. After removal of 5 bases from V and 4 bases from J, the junction contained 2 bases not matched to a gene. Germline values: CDR1 MNHEY, CDR2 SMNVEV (reference sequence). This CDR3 has 13 residues. The CDR3 DNA is TGTGCCAGCAGTCCGGGACTAGCAGAGACCCAGTACTTC. It translates to CASSPGLAETQYF.

The chain combines TRBV29-1 with TRBJ2-7, with 12 bases identical to TRBD2. V lost 4 bases, J lost 4 bases, and 5 bases stayed unmatched. The CDR3 contains 14 residues. Per germline, CDR1 SQVTM and CDR2 ANQGSEA. In DNA, the CDR3 is TGCAGCGTTGCTCTCCTAGCGGGGGGGTACGAGCAGTACTTC. It yields the protein CSVALLAGGYEQYF.

The chain's CDR3 is CASSSYRTGNHGYTF. The CDR3 DNA sequence: TGTGCCAGCAGTTCATATCGGACAGGGAACCATGGCTACACCTTC. The chain uses TRBV12-3 or TRBV12-4 and TRBJ1-2; 8 nucleotides agree with TRBD1. The ends lost 4 bases at V and 6 bases at J; junction bases unmatched: 10. This CDR3 spans 15 amino acids.

The chain couples TRBV7-2 to TRBJ2-2, with 9 bases that match TRBD2. Germline V CDR1 and CDR2: SGHTA, FQGNSA. With V trimmed by 4 bases and J by 4 bases, 4 bases remained unmatched. The CDR3 length is 15 residues. CDR3 in amino acids: CASSSGLAFTGELFF. CDR3 DNA: TGTGCCAGCAGCTCCGGACTAGCGTTCACCGGGGAGCTGTTTTTT.

The rearrangement links TRBV7-6 to TRBJ2-1, with TRBD2 as a possible D gene (5 bases). CDR3 size: 14 residues. Germline lookup yields CDR1 SGHVS and CDR2 FNYEAQ. The V gene lost 5 bases and the J gene lost 0 bases, with 8 bases spanning the gap. The CDR3 DNA reads TGTGCCAGCAGCCCCGGGAACTCCTACAATGAGCAGTTCTTC. It specifies CASSPGNSYNEQFF.

The J gene is TRBJ2-7, the V gene TRBV18, with 14 bases lining up with TRBD2. V lost 2 bases and J lost 0; bases outside the gene matches: 0. The germline gives CDR1 KGHSH, CDR2 LQKENI. The CDR3 is made up of 16 amino acids. The CDR3 sequence: CASSPGTSGSSYEQYF. The CDR3 nucleotides read TGTGCCAGCTCACCAGGGACTAGCGGGAGCTCCTACGAGCAGTACTTC.

The rearrangement links TRBV12-3 or TRBV12-4 to TRBJ2-5; tentative D call: TRBD2 (5 bases). Trimming shortened V by 4 bases and J by 5 bases, and 11 bases separated the two germline ends. This CDR3 region has 13 residues. The CDR3 DNA is TGTGCCAGCAGTTCCGGGGTGGGGGAGACCCAGTACTTC. Its translation: CASSSGVGETQYF.

This chain connects TRBV25-1 to TRBJ2-7; perhaps D is TRBD1 or TRBD2 (5 bases each). CDR1 is MGHDK, CDR2 SYGVNS, per germline. The CDR3 has 14 residues. Trimming removed 10 bases from V and 2 bases from J, with 18 bases in between. CDR3 loop: CATSVEGNAYEQYF. As DNA, the CDR3 is TGTGCCACTTCGGTCGAGGGGAACGCCTACGAGCAGTACTTC.

The rearrangement uses TRBV20-1 and TRBJ2-1; no clear D. CDR3 size: 14 residues. Germline CDR1 is DFQATT and CDR2 is SNEGSKA (reference sequence). Trimming took 2 bases from V and 6 from J, leaving 14 bases between them. For the CDR3, the DNA is TGCAGTGCTAGAAGTGCGGCTATGGGCAATGAGCAGTTCTTC. It is translated as CSARSAAMGNEQFF.

The chain joins TRBV20-1 to TRBJ1-1; a possible D gene is TRBD1 (5 bases). Trimming removed 1 base at V and 4 bases at J, with 16 bases between. The CDR3 is 15 amino acids. Per the germline V gene, CDR1 is DFQATT and CDR2 is SNEGSKA (reference sequence). CDR3 amino acids: CSARVMTGGFTEAFF. Written as DNA, the CDR3 is TGCAGTGCTAGAGTCATGACGGGGGGGTTCACTGAAGCTTTCTTT.

CDR3 DNA sequence: TGTGCCAGCAGTCGGTGGGGAGACTACTCCTACGAGCAGTACTTC. Its protein product is CASSRWGDYSYEQYF. The chain has TRBV5-6 and TRBJ2-7, with a weak D call TRBD2 (5 bases). V was shortened by 5 bases and J by 0 bases, with 15 bases between the two germline ends. Germline CDR1 is SGHDT and CDR2 is YYEEEE. The CDR3 is 15 residues long.

This chain connects TRBV6-1 to TRBJ2-1; D might be TRBD1 (5 bases). V was cut by 5 bases and J by 6 bases, with 14 bases left in between. The length of the CDR3 is 14 residues. The germline V gene has CDR1 MNHNS and CDR2 SASEGT. Here the CDR3 reads CASSFRTQGNEQFF. The CDR3 DNA follows: TGTGCCAGCAGTTTCCGGACCCAGGGCAATGAGCAGTTCTTC.

The chain links TRBV15 to TRBJ2-5; possible D gene TRBD1, 6 bases. The V end was cut by 5 bases, the J end by 2 bases, with 15 bases between. Germline assignment: CDR1 LNHNV and CDR2 YYDKDF (reference sequence). This CDR3 comprises 15 residues. For the CDR3, the DNA is TGTGCCACCAGCGCCCGGACAGACATACAAGAGACCCAGTACTTC. Translating it yields CATSARTDIQETQYF.

Here the CDR3 DNA reads TGCAGTGCTAGGGATGTTAGGGTCTCCTACGAGCAGTACTTC. Translating it yields CSARDVRVSYEQYF. This sequence joins TRBV20-1 and TRBJ2-7; no definite D call. Germline lookup yields CDR1 DFQATT and CDR2 SNEGSKA (reference sequence). This CDR3 has 14 amino acids. Trimming took 3 bases from V and 0 from J, leaving 12 bases between them.

The rearrangement links TRBV20-1 to TRBJ2-4, with 8 bases lining up with TRBD1. Germline CDR1 reads DFQATT; CDR2 reads SNEGSKA (reference sequence). V trimming: 5 bases; J trimming: 8 bases; junction bases outside the gene matches: 8. CDR3 length equals 13 residues. The CDR3 DNA reads TGCAGTGCTCGGGACAGGTCCGCGGACATTCAGTACTTC. Protein product: CSARDRSADIQYF.

V gene TRBV12-3 or TRBV12-4 combines with J gene TRBJ2-3; D ambiguous. With 3 bases removed from V and 1 base from J, the gap between germline ends came to 14 bases. This CDR3 is built from 16 residues. The CDR3 bases are TGTGCCAGCAGTTTTCTCGCGACGGCCGGCACAGATACGCAGTATTTT. Translated: CASSFLATAGTDTQYF.

This chain connects TRBV21-1 to TRBJ1-4; the table's D call of TRBD1 was not tested on the DNA. TRBV21-1 is described as a pseudogene. This CDR3 comprises 15 residues. DNA for the CDR3: TGTGCCAGCAGCAAAGGGGACAGGGGGAATGAAAAACTGTTTTTT. It codes for CASSKGDRGNEKLFF.

CDR3 residues: CASSAQVTETQYF. The CDR3 region has the DNA TGTGCCAGCAGTGCGCAGGTTACGGAGACCCAGTACTTC. This sequence joins TRBV2 and TRBJ2-5; D remains ambiguous. V lost 4 bases to trimming and J lost 5 bases, with 11 bases between them. Per the germline V gene, CDR1 is SNHLY and CDR2 is FYNNEI. This CDR3 is built from 13 residues.

V usage is TRBV18 and J usage is TRBJ1-1, with TRBD1 identical over 11 bases. Germline V gives CDR1 KGHSH, CDR2 LQKENI. Losses at the gene ends were 4 bases for V and 8 bases for J; bases not matched to a gene: 6. The CDR3 totals 14 residues. The CDR3 is CASSRRTGGEEAFF. In nucleotides, the CDR3 is TGTGCCAGCTCACGTCGGACAGGGGGCGAAGAAGCTTTCTTT.

This CDR3 is CASSGQGGLGYGYTF. The CDR3 DNA is TGCGCCAGCAGCGGACAAGGGGGCTTAGGCTATGGCTACACCTTC. The chain combines TRBV5-1 with TRBJ1-2, with 7 bases fitting TRBD1. The CDR3 loop spans 15 amino acids. V lost 4 bases and J lost 4; bases outside the gene matches: 10. Germline CDR1 is SGHRS and CDR2 is YFSETQ.

V and J are TRBV20-1 and TRBJ2-7; 11 bases fit TRBD2. V was clipped by 6 bases and J by 6 bases; unmatched bases: 7. This CDR3 is 13 amino acids long. CDR1 and CDR2 from the germline V gene are DFQATT and SNEGSKA (reference sequence). DNA of the CDR3: TGCAGTGCACCGGGTAGCGGGAGGGGCGAGCAGTACTTC. Amino acid sequence: CSAPGSGRGEQYF.